Sequencing of this T cell receptor (beta chain) was carried out in a study of shared clonotypes between healthy human individuals (dated by TCRdb to 2020 to 2021). Context from the whole study: The cohort included a few men and a couple of women between 18 and 49 years of age. Blood TCR repertoires of 5 or 6 healthy adults were deeply sequenced to estimate repertoire size and the extent of clonotype sharing between individuals. To increase sequencing depth and limit assay-specific biases, TCR repertoire library preparation and sequencing were carried out by different laboratories using diverse techniques. Leukapheresis yielded between about 0.85 and 10 billion PBMCs per donor.

Turning to this clone: No cognate antigen has been identified for it. Base qualities are not provided; no much larger clone lies one nucleotide away.

Donors were healthy HIV-negative adults with no recently reported acute infections or vaccinations. All donors were Caucasian adults living in Nashville, Tennessee, USA. For unsorted samples, roughly 81 million PBMCs were counted and genomic DNA was extracted with the QIAamp DNA Blood Mini kit. Blood was collected by leukapheresis, and PBMCs were isolated by Ficoll-Histopaque density gradient centrifugation and then cryopreserved in liquid nitrogen vapor phase. Overall study outcomes, separate from this receptor: Based on pairwise subsampling, the degree of clonotype sharing among donors was expected to be affected by sequencing depth. Because the study included only a small number of donors, the genetic and exposure-history diversity represented was limited. Sampling was limited to blood, and TCR repertoires in tissue likely differ from TCR repertoires in blood.

Using the deep immunoSEQ assay, multiplex PCR amplified TCR CDR3 regions from genomic DNA. For each cell subset, the extracted genomic DNA was distributed evenly across all wells of several immunoSEQ 96-well plates, and each plate served as one replicate. For unsorted PBMC, around 0.3 ug genomic DNA, equal to 30,000 or so T cell genomes, was loaded into each replicate PCR. Unsorted PBMC genomic DNA was sequenced across ten immunoSEQ deep assay plates. The purified libraries were quantified using a Qubit 3.0 fluorometer, sized with a Bioanalyzer 2100, and then quantified again using the KAPA Library Quantification kit. Each immunoSEQ 96-well plate was sequenced on its own single-read 150-cycle Illumina NextSeq 550 flow cell. Per the authors' processing: The immunoSEQ output contained only junctional sequences without quality scores, so filtering could not match that applied to full-length reads. To assign V/J genes and CDR3, sequences were annotated against IMGT germline references using PyIR, a Python wrapper for IgBLAST v1.9. Reads with weak V/J assignments (E-value above 1e-6), missing CDR3, stop codons, out-of-frame junctions, or ambiguous translated residues were removed. V3J clonotypes were defined by identical inferred V gene, J gene, and CDR3 amino acid sequence. Percentage overlap between repertoires was computed as shared unique clonotypes divided by the size of the smaller repertoire. Richness of each repertoire was evaluated using RTK rarefaction, the Chao1 estimator, and Recon v2.1 estimates of unobserved clonotypes. What TCRdb holds here is the immuneACCESS table cut down to in-frame rearrangements. Part of the clones is not present; checked against another copy, under half of the missing clones reflect an unresolved V gene, and the others are unexplained. The D gene and trimming were derived from the DNA, and the V and J assignments and clone size from that table. The sample table lists approximately 500,000 clones, approximately 78% of them with a count of one. Together, the top ten hold more than 10% of the sample.

The CDR3 covers 13 residues, taking in both the cysteine and the phenylalanine. Only CDR3 DNA remains: 39 bases, in frame from the first base. V sheds 7 bases and J sheds 4 bases, leaving 14 bases between their ends. The CDR1 and CDR2 encoded by the germline V gene are MDHEN and SYDVKM. The sequence derives from a woman between 35 and 50 years old in good health. Some clones in this sample may be carry-over from other donors' samples. Sequenced material: PBMCs. Rearrangement joined TRBV28 to TRBJ2-7; TRBD1 might be the D gene, on 6 matching bases. The CDR3 protein sequence reads: CASNIGQSYEQYF. The sequenced DNA is TGTGCCAGCAACATTGGACAGTCATACGAGCAGTACTTC.